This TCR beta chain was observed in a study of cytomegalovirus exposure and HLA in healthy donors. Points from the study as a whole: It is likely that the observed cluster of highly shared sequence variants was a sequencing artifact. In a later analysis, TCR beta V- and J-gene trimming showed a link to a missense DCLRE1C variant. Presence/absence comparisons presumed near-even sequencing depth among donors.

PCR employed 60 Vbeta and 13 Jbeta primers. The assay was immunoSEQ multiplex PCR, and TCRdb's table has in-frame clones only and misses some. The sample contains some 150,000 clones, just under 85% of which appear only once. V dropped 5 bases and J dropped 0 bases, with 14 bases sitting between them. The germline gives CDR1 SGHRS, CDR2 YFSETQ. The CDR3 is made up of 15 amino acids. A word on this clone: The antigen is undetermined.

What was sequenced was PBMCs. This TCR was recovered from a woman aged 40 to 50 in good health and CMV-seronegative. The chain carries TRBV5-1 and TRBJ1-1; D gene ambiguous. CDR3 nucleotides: TGCGCCAGCAGACCTACACAGAACCTGAACACTGAAGCTTTCTTT. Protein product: CASRPTQNLNTEAFF. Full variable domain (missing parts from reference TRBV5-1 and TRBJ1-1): KAGVTQTPRYLIKTRGQQVTLSCSPISGHRSVSWYQQTPGQGLQFLFEYFSETQRNKGNFPGRFSGRQFSNSRSEMNVSTLELGDSALYLCASRPTQNLNTEAFFGQGTRLTVV.